This note documents a single TCR beta chain sequence. There are a few counts of this clonotype. This receptor's antigen is unknown. No base quality values were provided; no much bigger clone lies one nucleotide off. The TCR beta CDR3 region was amplified with a multiplex PCR system whose first round ran for 9 to 10 cycles using 32 V-gene forward primers and 13 J-gene reverse primers. The first PCR round was done with a QIAGEN Multiplex PCR Kit, and the primer sequences were filed in Chinese patent CN105087789A. In a second PCR round, Illumina universal primers were added with the Phusion High-Fidelity PCR Kit. Sequencing of the TCR libraries was done on the Illumina HiSeq X Ten platform in paired-end mode with a 151 bp read length. In the original analysis: Cutadapt was used to discard reads without multiplex PCR primers, PEAR merged the read pairs, and MiXCR with default settings called the CDR3 regions. Shannon entropy measured repertoire diversity, while clonality was calculated as one minus the Shannon entropy divided by the ln of the count of productive unique sequences. A clonotype counted as a dominant or high-frequency T-cell clone when its frequency was 0.5% or higher. Using fastp trimming at Q25 and MiXCR clonotype assembly, TCRdb reanalyzed the public sequencing data and kept in-frame beta chains. One record per CDR3 amino acid sequence lists the most common genes and DNA. V and J calls and clone size were set by TCRdb, not the authors. For this sample the table gives some 11,000 distinct CDR3 sequences, of which under 25% were detected only once. The ten largest account for around 3.6% of the sample.

Genomic DNA was extracted from bulk tumor tissue and used as the TCR template, and approximately 590 ng gDNA was amplified per sample. During surgery, several biopsies were collected from each primary tumor and placed as far from one another as possible within the tumor mass. Patients in the study cohort, which was described as untreated, were newly diagnosed NSCLC cases going through curative surgery. The samples came from under 19 patients with newly diagnosed non-small cell lung cancer who were having surgery intended to be curative. Two independent pathologists examined the resected tumor masses. Only high-quality DNA and RNA samples were carried forward to sequencing. From the cysteine through the phenylalanine, the CDR3 covers 17 amino acids. The entry retains the CDR3 DNA only, 51 bases that are in frame from base 1. The germline V gene gives CDR1 as SGHDT and CDR2 as YYEEEE. V is shortened by 4 bases, J by 4 bases, and the region joining them spans 20 bases.

This record belongs to a study of immune heterogeneity within non-small cell lung tumors (dated by TCRdb to the late 2010s). For the study in its entirety: By histology, the tumors included around 11 non-squamous carcinomas, a few squamous cell carcinomas and 1 tumor not otherwise specified. TCR repertoires were analyzed from fewer than 60 tumor loci of around 15 patients, while transcriptome data covered only about 45 loci from roughly eleven patients. Neoantigen binding to each patient's HLA alleles was predicted with netMHCpan-3.0 for mutant peptides of 8 to 11 amino acids. The study combined whole-exome sequencing, RNA-seq and TCR beta repertoire sequencing of multiple spatially distinct regions from each NSCLC tumor to examine intratumoral immune heterogeneity. General study outcomes and caveats: For the most part, high-frequency TCR beta clonotypes differed from one individual patient to another. Within a given patient, the same dominant CDR3B clonotypes showed up repeatedly across loci, although different tumor locations also carried unique high-frequency clones. Local tumor mutational burden and local T-cell repertoire clonality had a statistically significant but moderate positive correlation (R around 0.35).

The TCR was taken from a man between 60 and 70 years old with non-small cell lung cancer. The sequencing input was lung tumor tissue. The chain is assembled from TRBV5-6 and TRBJ2-2, and perhaps TRBD2 as D gene, on 5 matching bases. The CDR3 is CASSRKPLAPGTGELFF. The nucleotide sequence is TGTGCCAGCAGCCGCAAACCCCTAGCCCCGGGCACCGGGGAGCTGTTTTTT.